The text below deals with one T cell receptor (beta chain). Its target antigen remains unknown. Qualities for individual bases were not recorded, and no much larger clone is one base off. The data originate from a study of brain T cells in children with intractable seizures (dated by TCRdb to the early 2020s). Some background on the complete study: As a first screen for immune gene transcripts, resected brain tissue from roughly 57 pediatric epilepsy surgery cases was run on a NanoString immunology panel. About 70% of the 12 selected surgery cases also had pre-surgery blood sequenced, which left four cases with brain tissue only. The investigation overall reported the following: The patients' HCMV serostatus was not known, and viral specificity was inferred solely from CDR3 sequence similarity. Because pre- and post-surgery blood were sequenced to different depths, clones absent from the pre-surgery sample may reflect undersampling.

The immunoSEQ assay was used to generate TCR beta chain sequences from genomic DNA. As for the authors' bioinformatics: Any CDR3 sequence that did not begin with the conserved framework cysteine at position 104 was removed by hand. Clonality was calculated as one minus the normalized Shannon's Diversity Index, with values ranging from 0 (maximal diversity) to 1 (oligoclonal). Chi-squared comparison-of-proportions tests assessed whether the same CDR3 differed in frequency between samples, such as brain versus blood. Public clonotypes were found by searching immuneACCESS, and the VDJdb browser was used to assess similarity to known antiviral clonotypes. Imported from immuneACCESS, the table was reduced by TCRdb to in-frame sequences with V and J called. These copies leave out some clones; in studies compared against another copy, an unresolved V gene accounts for under half, and the cause of the remainder is not known. V and J calls and clone size follow that table, whereas D and trimming were derived from the DNA. The sample table shows fewer than 50,000 clones, and 80% to 95% are seen once. The ten largest account for 6.3% of the sample.

The label giving this sample's time point can be read as: resected brain tissue, or blood drawn just prior to surgery. The surgery cases that showed the highest brain T cell transcript signatures were chosen for TCR beta chain sequencing of brain tissue, and of blood when it was available. Before surgery, patients had received at least one anti-epileptic drug. The TCR-sequenced patients were children whose drug-resistant epilepsy was caused by tuberous sclerosis complex, focal cortical dysplasia, Rasmussen encephalitis or hemimegalencephaly. The Monarch genomic DNA purification kit was used to extract bulk genomic DNA from unsorted brain tissue and from whole blood. The sample here was peripheral blood, taken at surgery. This receptor was identified in a girl aged 2 to 9 with tuberous sclerosis and intractable seizures.

The CDR3 region has the sequence CASSTPTSGGNEQFF. The DNA sequence is as follows: TGTGCCAGCAGCACCCCGACTAGCGGGGGTAATGAGCAGTTCTTC. The chain uses TRBV5-6 and TRBJ2-1; a stretch of 12 junction bases matches TRBD2. The germline V gene encodes CDR1 SGHDT and CDR2 YYEEEE. The CDR3 has 15 amino acids, counting the end cysteine and phenylalanine. CDR3 DNA only is kept here, 45 bases in frame from base 1. Unmatched junction bases come to 6, with V trimmed by 4 bases and J by 7 bases. The full variable domain, completed from the reference TRBV5-6 and TRBJ2-1 proteins outside the CDR3, reads DAGVTQSPTHLIKTRGQQVTLRCSPKSGHDTVSWYQQALGQGPQFIFQYYEEEERQRGNFPDRFSGHQFPNYSSELNVNALLLGDSALYLCASSTPTSGGNEQFFGPGTRLTVL.